Reported below is one T cell receptor beta chain. Its cognate antigen is unknown. A multiplex PCR was run with 60 Vbeta primers and 13 Jbeta primers. Sequencing used immunoSEQ multiplex PCR; TCRdb keeps in-frame clones, though not all of them. The table records under 200,000 clones, roughly 80% of them present only once. These data are taken from a study of cytomegalovirus exposure and HLA in healthy donors. Study-level points and caveats: Many donors shared some public TCRs, even though most TCR sequences were rare. Later analysis identified some 16,000 TCR beta sequences associated with HLA alleles, using a false discovery rate threshold of 0.05.

From germline, CDR1 is MGHDK and CDR2 SYGVNS. Trimming took 2 bases from V and 2 from J, leaving 10 bases between them. The CDR3 contains 15 residues. The rearrangement uses TRBV25-1 and TRBJ2-1; possibly TRBD2 for D (7 bases). Material: PBMCs. This TCR derives from a female donor in good health and CMV-seronegative. CDR3 sequence: CASSEVGGPYNEQFF. CDR3 in DNA: TGTGCCAGCAGTGAAGTGGGGGGGCCCTACAATGAGCAGTTCTTC.